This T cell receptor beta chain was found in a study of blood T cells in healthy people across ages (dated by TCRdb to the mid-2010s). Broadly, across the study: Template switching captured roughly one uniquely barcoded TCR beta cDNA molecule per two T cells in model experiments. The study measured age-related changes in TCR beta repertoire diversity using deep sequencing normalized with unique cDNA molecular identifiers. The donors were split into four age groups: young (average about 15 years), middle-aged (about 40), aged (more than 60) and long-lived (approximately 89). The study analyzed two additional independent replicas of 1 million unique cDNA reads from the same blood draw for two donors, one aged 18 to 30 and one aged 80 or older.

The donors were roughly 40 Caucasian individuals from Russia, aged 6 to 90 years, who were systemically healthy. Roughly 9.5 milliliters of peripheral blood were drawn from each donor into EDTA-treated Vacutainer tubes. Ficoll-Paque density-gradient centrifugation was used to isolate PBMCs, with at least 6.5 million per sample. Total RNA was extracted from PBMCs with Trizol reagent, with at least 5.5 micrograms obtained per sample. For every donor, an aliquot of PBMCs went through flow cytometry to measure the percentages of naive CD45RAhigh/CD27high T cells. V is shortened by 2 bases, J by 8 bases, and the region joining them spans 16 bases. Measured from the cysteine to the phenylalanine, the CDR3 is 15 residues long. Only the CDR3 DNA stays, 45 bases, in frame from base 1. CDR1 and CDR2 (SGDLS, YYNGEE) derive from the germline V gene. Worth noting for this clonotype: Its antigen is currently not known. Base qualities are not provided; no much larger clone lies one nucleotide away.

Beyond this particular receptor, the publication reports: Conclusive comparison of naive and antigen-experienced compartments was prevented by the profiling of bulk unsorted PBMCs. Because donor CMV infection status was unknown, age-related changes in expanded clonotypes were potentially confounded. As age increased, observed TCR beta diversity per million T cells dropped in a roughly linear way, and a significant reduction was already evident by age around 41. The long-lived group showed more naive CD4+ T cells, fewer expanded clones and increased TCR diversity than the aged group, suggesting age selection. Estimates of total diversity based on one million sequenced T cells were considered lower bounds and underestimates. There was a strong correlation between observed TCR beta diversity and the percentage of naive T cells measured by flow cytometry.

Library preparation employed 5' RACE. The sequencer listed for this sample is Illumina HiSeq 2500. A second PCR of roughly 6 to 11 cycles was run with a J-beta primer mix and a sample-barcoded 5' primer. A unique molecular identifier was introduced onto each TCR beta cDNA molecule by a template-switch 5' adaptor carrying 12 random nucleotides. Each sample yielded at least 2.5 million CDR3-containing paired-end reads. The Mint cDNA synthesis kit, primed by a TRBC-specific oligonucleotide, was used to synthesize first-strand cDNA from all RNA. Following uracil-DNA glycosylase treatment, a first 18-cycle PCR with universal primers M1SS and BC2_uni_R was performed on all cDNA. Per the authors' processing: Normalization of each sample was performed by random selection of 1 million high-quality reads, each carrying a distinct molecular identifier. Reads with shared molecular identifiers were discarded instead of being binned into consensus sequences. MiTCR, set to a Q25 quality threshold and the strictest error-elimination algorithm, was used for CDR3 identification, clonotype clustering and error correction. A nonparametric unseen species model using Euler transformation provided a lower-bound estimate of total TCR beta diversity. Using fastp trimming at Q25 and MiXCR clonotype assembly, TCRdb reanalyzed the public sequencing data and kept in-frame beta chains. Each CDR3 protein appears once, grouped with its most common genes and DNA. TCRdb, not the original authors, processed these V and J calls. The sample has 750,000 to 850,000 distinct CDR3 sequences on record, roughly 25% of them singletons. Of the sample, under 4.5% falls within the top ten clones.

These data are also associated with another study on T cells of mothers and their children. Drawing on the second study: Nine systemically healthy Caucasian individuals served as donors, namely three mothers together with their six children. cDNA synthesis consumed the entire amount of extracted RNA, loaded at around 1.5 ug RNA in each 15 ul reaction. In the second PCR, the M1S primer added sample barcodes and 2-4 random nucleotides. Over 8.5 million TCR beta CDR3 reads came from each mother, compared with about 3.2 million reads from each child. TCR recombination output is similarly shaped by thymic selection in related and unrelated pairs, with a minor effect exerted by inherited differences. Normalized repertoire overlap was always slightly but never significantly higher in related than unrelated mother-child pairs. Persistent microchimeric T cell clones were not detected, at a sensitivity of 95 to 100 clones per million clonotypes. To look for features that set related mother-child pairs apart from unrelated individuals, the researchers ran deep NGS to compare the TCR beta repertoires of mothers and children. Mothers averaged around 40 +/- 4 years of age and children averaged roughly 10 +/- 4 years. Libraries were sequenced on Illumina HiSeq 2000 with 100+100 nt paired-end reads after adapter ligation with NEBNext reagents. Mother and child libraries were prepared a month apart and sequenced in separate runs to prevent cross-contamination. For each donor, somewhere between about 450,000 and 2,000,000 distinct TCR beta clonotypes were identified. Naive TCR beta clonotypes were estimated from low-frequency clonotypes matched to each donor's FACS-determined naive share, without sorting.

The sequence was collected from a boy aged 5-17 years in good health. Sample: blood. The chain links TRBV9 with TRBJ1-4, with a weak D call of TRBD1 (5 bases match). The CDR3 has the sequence CASSVGTGLREKLFF. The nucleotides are TGTGCCAGCAGCGTGGGGACTGGGCTTCGAGAAAAACTGTTTTTT.